This T cell receptor beta chain was sequenced for a study of fetal regulatory T cell absence and autoimmunity. Study background: The IPEX patients lacked clinical diabetes but had exocrine pancreas autoimmunity.

In this sample, this clone turned up once. Its target is unknown. Study-wide points: In IPEX syndrome, oligoclonal enrichment was read as supporting prenatal antigen-driven autoimmunity in the pancreas. Cord blood and pancreas showed broadly similar TRB gene family usage.

V gave up 4 bases and J gave up 12 bases, with 14 bases separating them. The CDR3 loop spans 12 amino acids. Germline V gene lookup returns CDR1 SGHNT and CDR2 YYREEE (reference sequence). The survey-level immunoSEQ assay was used. Profiled with immunoSEQ multiplex PCR; TCRdb holds only in-frame clones, not every one. The data hold 95,000 or so clones, with approximately 79% observed a single time. The sample consisted of pancreas tissue. The rearrangement links TRBV5-4 to TRBJ2-4; no definite D call. This TCR derives from a male donor with IPEX syndrome. The CDR3 spells CASSRNDGSQYF. CDR3 DNA: TGTGCCAGCAGCCGTAACGACGGCAGTCAGTACTTC.